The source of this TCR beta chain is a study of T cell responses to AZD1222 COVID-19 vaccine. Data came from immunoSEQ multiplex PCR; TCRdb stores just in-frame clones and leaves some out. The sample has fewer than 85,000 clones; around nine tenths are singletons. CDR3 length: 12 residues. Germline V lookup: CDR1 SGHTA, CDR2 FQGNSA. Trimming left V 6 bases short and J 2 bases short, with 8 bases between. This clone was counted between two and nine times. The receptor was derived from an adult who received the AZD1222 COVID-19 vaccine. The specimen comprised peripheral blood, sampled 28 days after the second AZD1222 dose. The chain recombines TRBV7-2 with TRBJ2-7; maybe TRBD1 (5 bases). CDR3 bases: TGTGCCAGCAGTCAAGGGGCCTACGAGCAGTACTTC. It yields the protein CASSQGAYEQYF.